The clone carrying this T cell receptor beta chain occurred once. As originally analysed: Reference gene primer amplification gave estimated nucleated cell counts. Method: immunoSEQ multiplex PCR; TCRdb's copy keeps in-frame clones and lacks some. The V and J calls and clone size are taken from that table; D and trimming were inferred from the DNA. The sample includes roughly 280,000 clones, more than 80% of them seen just once. Participants reported their clinical history, and cohort assignment relied on those reports. The data were taken from a study of blood T cell repertoires in COVID-19. Study details: The samples span acute and convalescent COVID-19 from the United States, Italy and Spain. From T cells, B-cell-depleted T cells, or PBMCs came the material, which was cDNA or gDNA.

This TCR was recovered from a young woman with acute COVID-19. Input material: PBMCs or T cells enriched from blood (not recorded which).

The chain's CDR3 is CASSPRQGAYNEQFF. The DNA of the CDR3 is TGTGCCAGCAGCCCCCGACAGGGGGCCTACAATGAGCAGTTCTTC. The J gene is TRBJ2-1, the V gene TRBV5-6, with TRBD1 matching 9 bases. The CDR3 spans 15 residues. V lost 4 bases and J lost 2; bases outside the gene matches: 4. CDR1 is SGHDT and CDR2 is YYEEEE in the germline V gene. The full variable domain, with the rest looked up from reference TRBV5-6 and TRBJ2-1, is DAGVTQSPTHLIKTRGQQVTLRCSPKSGHDTVSWYQQALGQGPQFIFQYYEEEERQRGNFPDRFSGHQFPNYSSELNVNALLLGDSALYLCASSPRQGAYNEQFFGPGTRLTVL.